These 21 T cell receptor beta chains came from one sample sequenced in a study of cytomegalovirus exposure and HLA in healthy donors. The PCR employed 60 Vbeta primers together with 13 Jbeta primers. Sequenced by immunoSEQ multiplex PCR; TCRdb stores in-frame clones only, minus some. The profile covers about 180,000 clones, with around 76% appearing a single time and 2% to 2.5% taken by the ten largest. Material for sequencing was PBMCs. These receptors were obtained from a woman in her thirties in good health and CMV-seropositive.

The V call is TRBV4-2, the J call TRBJ2-7, with 13 nucleotides matching TRBD2. V shed 0 bases, J shed 4 bases, and the junction held 6 bases outside the gene matches. This CDR3 has 17 residues. Looked up from germline, CDR1 is LGHNA and CDR2 is YNFKEQ. In DNA, the CDR3 is TGTGCCAGCAGCCAAGAACTAGCGGGGGGGCACGGGTACGAGCAGTACTTC. Translated, it gives CASSQELAGGHGYEQYF.

The CDR3 DNA follows: TGTGCCAGCAGCTTAGGATGGGGAGGTGGGACTGAAGCTTTCTTT. Residues: CASSLGWGGGTEAFF. The rearrangement joins TRBV7-8 to TRBJ1-1; D is unclear. The CDR3 has 15 amino acids. CDR1 and CDR2 from the germline V gene are SGHVS and FQNEAQ. Trimming removed 1 base from V and 5 bases from J, with 14 bases in between.

The CDR3 coding sequence is TGTGCCAGCACACTCTTGGGGGCCAACGTCCTGACTTTC. As protein: CASTLLGANVLTF. J is TRBJ2-6 and V is TRBV7-9; D call uncertain. CDR1 is SEHNR, CDR2 FQNEAQ, per germline (reference sequence). This CDR3 contains 13 residues. V dropped 7 bases and J dropped 4 bases, with 8 bases sitting between them.

The J gene is TRBJ2-2, the V gene TRBV6-5; tentatively, D is TRBD1 (5 bases). This CDR3 is 13 amino acids long. V dropped 6 bases and J dropped 4 bases, with 9 bases sitting between them. Germline assignment: CDR1 MNHEY and CDR2 SVGAGI. The CDR3 nucleotides read TGTGCCAGCAGAAAAGGGGTCACCGGGGAGCTGTTTTTT. It encodes CASRKGVTGELFF.

This clone has a handful of counts. This chain connects TRBV7-6 to TRBJ2-3; 7 bases agree with TRBD2. CDR3 size: 17 residues. CDR1 is SGHVS and CDR2 is FNYEAQ in the germline V gene. With V trimmed by 1 base and J by 3 bases, 10 bases remained unmatched. CDR3 residues: CASSLGRLALVTDTQYF. In DNA form, the CDR3 reads TGTGCCAGCAGCTTAGGCCGACTAGCCCTAGTTACAGATACGCAGTATTTT.

The gene calls are TRBV5-1 and TRBJ2-7, with 7 bases that match TRBD1. With V trimmed by 4 bases and J by 5 bases, 6 bases remained unmatched. The CDR3 totals 13 residues. Per germline, CDR1 SGHRS and CDR2 YFSETQ. CDR3 nucleotide sequence: TGCGCCAGCAGCCCCTTTCAGGGGGACGAGCAGTACTTC. Translation: CASSPFQGDEQYF.

DNA for the CDR3: TGTGCCACCAGCAGACGTACTAGCGGGGGGGCAAGGGATACGCAGTATTTT. It codes for CATSRRTSGGARDTQYF. The chain carries TRBV15 and TRBJ2-3; TRBD2 aligns across 13 bases. Germline trimming cut 2 bases from V and 6 bases from J; bases unmatched to any gene: 8. Germline CDR1 reads LNHNV; CDR2 reads YYDKDF (reference sequence). The CDR3 runs 17 residues.

CDR3 amino acids: CASSKTGAFSYEQYF. The CDR3 coding sequence is TGTGCCAGCAGTAAGACAGGGGCCTTCTCCTACGAGCAGTACTTC. This sequence joins TRBV27 and TRBJ2-7; 8 positions match TRBD1. CDR3 size: 15 residues. V shed 5 bases and J 0 bases; nucleotides not matched to a gene: 6. CDR1 and CDR2 (germline): MNHEY, SMNVEV (reference sequence).

Here the CDR3 DNA reads TGTGCCAGCAGCTTAGAAGGACTACGGTCCTCTGGAAACACCATATATTTT. Protein product: CASSLEGLRSSGNTIYF. The rearrangement uses TRBV11-3 and TRBJ1-3; D is undetermined. The CDR3 consists of 17 residues. Trimming left V 0 bases short and J 0 bases short, with 12 bases between. Germline values: CDR1 SGHNT, CDR2 YENEEA.

In the case of this clone: In the same sample, other DNA sequences code for this CDR3. The V call is TRBV14, the J call TRBJ2-7, with D unclear. V was clipped by 4 bases and J by 0 bases, with 7 bases between them. Germline V CDR1 and CDR2: SGHDN, FVKESK. The CDR3 loop spans 13 amino acids. This CDR3 is CASSRRSSYEQYF. The CDR3 DNA follows: TGTGCCAGCAGCCGCCGGAGCTCCTACGAGCAGTACTTC.

The V call is TRBV27, the J call TRBJ2-7; a possible D gene is TRBD2 (6 bases). The CDR3 is 15 amino acids. CDR1 MNHEY and CDR2 SMNVEV come from the germline V gene (reference sequence). V lost 6 bases to trimming and J lost 2 bases, with 17 bases between them. CDR3 DNA sequence: TGTGCCAGCAGGGGGACTCACTCCGTTCCCTACGAGCAGTACTTC. Translation gives CASRGTHSVPYEQYF.

This rearrangement joins TRBV28 to TRBJ1-2, with a possible D match to TRBD1 (5 bases). Germline V lookup: CDR1 MDHEN, CDR2 SYDVKM. Trimming left V 3 bases short and J 6 bases short, with 8 bases between. The CDR3 consists of 12 residues. In DNA, the CDR3 is TGTGCCAGCAGTTTTCAAGGGGATGGCTACACCTTC. Protein sequence: CASSFQGDGYTF.

The J gene is TRBJ1-2, the V gene TRBV7-9, with D possibly matching TRBD1 (6 bases). Deletions cut 1 base from V and 5 bases from J, with 14 bases between. CDR3 length equals 15 residues. Germline CDR1 reads SEHNR; CDR2 reads FQNEAQ (reference sequence). CDR3 in DNA: TGTGCCAGCAGCTTAGTCCAGGGGCTACTATATGGCTACACCTTC. It is translated as CASSLVQGLLYGYTF.

The CDR3 is CASSLGDRASPLHF. The CDR3 DNA reads TGCGCCAGCAGCTTGGGGGACAGGGCCTCACCCCTCCACTTT. The chain combines TRBV5-1 with TRBJ1-6; 9 positions match TRBD1. The CDR3 runs 14 residues. The trim removed 0 bases at V and 10 bases at J, leaving 2 bases unmatched. Per germline, CDR1 SGHRS and CDR2 YFSETQ.

The chain is built from TRBV5-1 and TRBJ2-1; TRBD2 matches at 14 bases. The CDR3 loop spans 15 amino acids. The germline V gene has CDR1 SGHRS and CDR2 YFSETQ. J was trimmed by 5 bases and V by 4 bases; bases with no gene match: 2. Here the CDR3 reads CASSRLAGGNNEQFF. The DNA for the CDR3 is TGCGCCAGCAGCCGACTAGCGGGGGGGAACAATGAGCAGTTCTTC. Full variable domain (rest looked up from reference TRBV5-1 and TRBJ2-1): KAGVTQTPRYLIKTRGQQVTLSCSPISGHRSVSWYQQTPGQGLQFLFEYFSETQRNKGNFPGRFSGRQFSNSRSEMNVSTLELGDSALYLCASSRLAGGNNEQFFGPGTRLTVL.

This rearrangement joins TRBV11-1 to TRBJ2-7; tentatively, D is TRBD1 (5 bases). Germline assignment: CDR1 SGHAT and CDR2 FQDESV (reference sequence). Trimming pared 5 bases from V and 3 bases from J, leaving 8 bases between. The CDR3 runs to 12 residues. The DNA of the CDR3 is TGTGCCAGCAGCCCCGACAGCTACGAGCAGTACTTC. Translating gives CASSPDSYEQYF.

Comments on this clone: Other DNA sequences within the sample encode an identical CDR3. This rearrangement joins TRBV5-4 to TRBJ1-1; 8 bases map to TRBD1. V lost 0 bases and J lost 1; bases outside the gene matches: 8. The CDR3 runs to 17 residues. Germline V gene sequence: CDR1 SGHNT, CDR2 YYREEE (reference sequence). CDR3 protein: CASSLGQGPPKNTEAFF. The CDR3 nucleotides are TGTGCCAGCAGCTTGGGACAGGGGCCTCCTAAGAACACTGAAGCTTTCTTT.

The genes are TRBV5-4 and TRBJ1-2; TRBD1 is a possible D gene (5 bases). CDR3 length: 14 residues. The V and J ends lost 0 bases and 4 bases respectively, with 10 bases between them. Per germline, CDR1 SGHNT and CDR2 YYREEE (reference sequence). CDR3 coding DNA: TGTGCCAGCAGCTTGGGACAAGACAGCTATGGCTACACCTTC. Translation gives CASSLGQDSYGYTF.

Only a few counts were recorded for this clone. Other nucleotide sequences from this sample produce the same CDR3. The V and J genes are TRBV18 and TRBJ2-7; D unclear. Deletions cut 6 bases from V and 0 bases from J, with 6 bases between. Looked up from germline, CDR1 is KGHSH and CDR2 is LQKENI. This CDR3 region has 12 residues. CDR3 sequence: CASSPSSYEQYF. In nucleotides, the CDR3 is TGTGCCAGCTCTCCCAGCTCCTACGAGCAGTACTTC.

The chain couples TRBV10-2 to TRBJ2-5; 7 bases match TRBD2. The CDR3 has 15 amino acids. Germline trimming cut 6 bases from V and 3 bases from J; bases unmatched to any gene: 10. Germline loops: CDR1 WSHSY, CDR2 SAAADI. CDR3 sequence: CASSPGFAGEETQYF. The CDR3 bases are TGCGCCAGCAGCCCGGGATTCGCGGGGGAAGAGACCCAGTACTTC.

The V and J genes are TRBV5-4 and TRBJ2-3; the D gene is possibly TRBD2 (6 bases). The V end was cut by 0 bases, the J end by 5 bases, with 10 bases between. The germline V gene encodes CDR1 SGHNT and CDR2 YYREEE (reference sequence). CDR3 length: 14 amino acids. CDR3 DNA sequence: TGTGCCAGCAGCTTGGGGCTAGCGAGAGATACGCAGTATTTT. Translating gives CASSLGLARDTQYF.